The 28 T cell receptor beta chains in this list originate from one sample, sequenced in a study of immune cell composition in non-small cell lung cancer. Normal lung was sampled as far from the tumour as possible, at least 3 cm. The method was immunoSEQ multiplex PCR; TCRdb's version includes in-frame clones alone and lacks a portion of them. Here the sample spans about 2,300 clones, 60% to 75% being singletons. The sequenced sample was non-adjacent lung tissue. These receptors originate from a human donor with non-small cell lung cancer.

The V call is TRBV29-1, the J call TRBJ1-2; 7 bases match TRBD1. The germline gives CDR1 SQVTM, CDR2 ANQGSEA. The J segment lost 8 bases and the V segment lost 0 bases, leaving 6 bases of the junction unmatched. The CDR3 covers 13 residues. CDR3 DNA sequence: TGCAGCGTTGAAGATAGGGGGCTACGGGGCTACACCTTC. Its translation is CSVEDRGLRGYTF.

This clone has just one count. V and J are TRBV7-2 and TRBJ1-4; the D is unclear. The germline V and J ends were trimmed by 1 base and 3 bases, with 18 bases remaining between them. The CDR3 is made up of 18 amino acids. Germline values: CDR1 SGHTA, CDR2 FQGNSA. DNA of the CDR3: TGTGCCAGCAGCTTAGAGCGGCCCAGTATAGGGTCTAATGAAAAACTGTTTTTT. As protein: CASSLERPSIGSNEKLFF.

The chain carries TRBV18 and TRBJ2-5; D is possibly TRBD2 (6 bases). The V gene lost 4 bases and the J gene lost 5 bases, with 17 bases spanning the gap. Per germline, CDR1 KGHSH and CDR2 LQKENI. CDR3 length: 15 residues. The CDR3 coding sequence is TGTGCCAGCTCACTGACCGGGACCCGGGGGGAGACCCAGTACTTC. This gives the protein CASSLTGTRGETQYF.

Written as DNA, the CDR3 is TGTGCCAGCAGCTCCAGCCTCGGGACAGGGAAAAACGAGCAGTACTTC. This sequence encodes CASSSSLGTGKNEQYF. This chain joins TRBV11-3 and TRBJ2-7, with 9 bases aligning to TRBD1. Trimming removed 4 bases from V and 5 bases from J; junction bases left unmatched: 12. The CDR3 runs to 16 residues. Germline V gives CDR1 SGHNT, CDR2 YENEEA.

This clone occurred once. The chain carries TRBV19 and TRBJ1-2; TRBD1 is a possible D gene (6 bases). CDR1 and CDR2 from the germline V gene are LNHDA and SQIVND (reference sequence). Deletions cut 8 bases from V and 4 bases from J, with 23 bases between. The CDR3 loop spans 16 amino acids. Here the CDR3 DNA reads TGTGCCAGTCCCCGCGCGTTTCAGGGGAATCGCTATGGCTACACCTTC. Translation gives CASPRAFQGNRYGYTF.

V and J are TRBV4-1 and TRBJ1-1, with TRBD1 matching over 11 bases. Germline-derived CDR1 and CDR2 are MGHRA and YSYEKL. The V and J ends lost 3 bases and 4 bases, in that order; junction bases with no gene match: 4. This CDR3 has 15 residues. Here the CDR3 reads CASSHTGTGGTEAFF. DNA for the CDR3: TGCGCCAGCAGCCATACCGGGACAGGGGGCACTGAAGCTTTCTTT.

The chain links TRBV6-5 to TRBJ2-3; D not resolved. The germline V gene has CDR1 MNHEY and CDR2 SVGAGI. V lost 7 bases and J 2 bases, leaving 10 bases between the germline ends. The CDR3 length is 13 residues. The CDR3 nucleotides are TGTGCCAGCACTGAGCGCTACACAGATACGCAGTATTTT. Its protein product is CASTERYTDTQYF.

This chain joins TRBV6-5 and TRBJ1-1; the D is unclear. The germline V gene has CDR1 MNHEY and CDR2 SVGAGI. The CDR3 has 14 residues. With 2 bases removed from V and 5 bases from J, the gap between germline ends came to 12 bases. CDR3: CASSYEGVRTEAFF. Written as DNA, the CDR3 is TGTGCCAGCAGTTACGAGGGCGTAAGGACTGAAGCTTTCTTT.

The chain links TRBV6-5 to TRBJ1-6; TRBD1 matches at 7 bases. V trimming: 7 bases; J trimming: 7 bases; junction bases outside the gene matches: 7. Germline CDR1 and CDR2: MNHEY and SVGAGI. The CDR3 sequence is 14 residues long. The CDR3 loop reads CASTTGQTNSPLHF. CDR3 nucleotide sequence: TGTGCCAGCACCACGGGACAGACCAATTCACCCCTCCACTTT.

The genes are TRBV30 and TRBJ2-3; TRBD1 agrees at 8 bases. The CDR3 extends over 13 amino acids. V shed 5 bases, J shed 6 bases, and the junction held 7 bases outside the gene matches. CDR1 and CDR2 from the germline V gene are GTSNPN and SVGIG (reference sequence). This CDR3 is CAWDRGSRDTQYF. The CDR3 DNA sequence: TGTGCCTGGGACAGGGGAAGCAGGGATACGCAGTATTTT.

This clone came up a few times. This chain joins TRBV19 and TRBJ1-2; D uncertain. V gave up 3 bases and J gave up 8 bases, with 22 bases separating them. The CDR3 runs 16 residues. Germline CDR1 LNHDA, CDR2 SQIVND (reference sequence). CDR3 in DNA: TGTGCCAGTAGTATTCCCACCCTCAGCCGCTTGCGGGGCTACACCTTC. Amino acid sequence: CASSIPTLSRLRGYTF.

This clone was observed a handful of times. The rearrangement uses TRBV25-1 and TRBJ2-7; a weak D match, TRBD2 (6 bases). There are 15 residues in the CDR3. The V and J ends lost 1 base and 6 bases respectively, with 16 bases between them. Germline CDR1 reads MGHDK; CDR2 reads SYGVNS. CDR3 nucleotides: TGTGCCAGCAGTGAATTGAGCGGGCCCTCAAGCGAGCAGTACTTC. Amino acid sequence: CASSELSGPSSEQYF.

The chain employs TRBV2 and TRBJ1-6, with 9 bases that match TRBD1. The CDR3 length is 16 residues. CDR1 is SNHLY, CDR2 FYNNEI, per germline. V was clipped by 5 bases and J by 7 bases; unmatched bases: 9. CDR3 in DNA: TGTGCCAGCAGTCCCGGGACAGGGCGGCGCAATTCACCCCTCCACTTT. Protein product: CASSPGTGRRNSPLHF.

The rearrangement uses TRBV28 and TRBJ2-5; a possible D gene is TRBD2 (6 bases). In germline, CDR1 is MDHEN, CDR2 SYDVKM. Trimming shortened V by 1 base and J by 5 bases, and 11 bases separated the two germline ends. This CDR3 spans 14 amino acids. The CDR3 region has the DNA TGTGCCAGCAGTTTATTGGGGGGAATGGAGACCCAGTACTTC. This codes for CASSLLGGMETQYF.

This chain uses TRBV9 with TRBJ1-6, with a possible D match to TRBD1 (6 bases). Germline V gene sequence: CDR1 SGDLS, CDR2 YYNGEE. With 4 bases removed from V and 4 bases from J, the gap between germline ends came to 15 bases. The CDR3 sequence is 16 residues long. This CDR3 reads CASSPLPQGYNSPLHF. The CDR3 DNA reads as TGTGCCAGCAGCCCACTCCCACAGGGATATAATTCACCCCTCCACTTT.

The chain is built from TRBV21-1 and TRBJ1-2. TRBV21-1 is a recognized pseudogene. This CDR3 has 17 residues. CDR3: CASSKTGGGGPNYGYTF. DNA of the CDR3: TGTGCCAGCAGCAAAACCGGTGGGGGGGGGCCTAACTATGGCTACACCTTC.

The chain employs TRBV7-9 and TRBJ2-2; a weak D match, TRBD1 (6 bases). The V gene's germline CDR1 is SEHNR and CDR2 FQNEAQ (reference sequence). Trimming pared 5 bases from V and 3 bases from J, leaving 10 bases between. The CDR3 loop spans 14 amino acids. CDR3 sequence reads: CASSPGTYTGELFF. The CDR3 region has the DNA TGTGCCAGCAGCCCTGGGACATACACCGGGGAGCTGTTTTTT.

The rearrangement uses TRBV15 and TRBJ2-1, with D perhaps TRBD1 (5 bases). The CDR3 covers 11 residues. From germline, CDR1 is LNHNV and CDR2 YYDKDF (reference sequence). V lost 7 bases, J lost 9 bases, and 10 bases lay in between. This CDR3 is CATMQGSEQFF. The CDR3 region has the DNA TGTGCCACCATGCAGGGTAGTGAGCAGTTCTTC.

This chain joins TRBV7-9 and TRBJ1-1, with D uncertain. V was cut by 2 bases and J by 7 bases, with 8 bases left in between. This CDR3 contains 12 residues. Germline V gene data show CDR1 as SEHNR and CDR2 as FQNEAQ (reference sequence). Here the CDR3 DNA reads TGTGCCAGCAGCTTATCTCTGAGTGAAGCTTTCTTT. It encodes CASSLSLSEAFF.

This sequence joins TRBV4-1 and TRBJ1-5; tentatively, D is TRBD1 (5 bases). This CDR3 has 15 residues. CDR1 MGHRA and CDR2 YSYEKL come from the germline V gene. Trimming left V 3 bases short and J 3 bases short, with 12 bases between. CDR3 in DNA: TGCGCCAGCAGCCACTACCAGGGATACAATCAGCCCCAGCATTTT. This codes for CASSHYQGYNQPQHF.

The rearrangement joins TRBV5-1 to TRBJ2-1; D is uncertain. This CDR3 has 11 residues. Germline-derived CDR1 and CDR2 are SGHRS and YFSETQ. Trimming took off 2 bases at V and 7 bases at J, with 4 bases between the two ends. The CDR3 spells CASSFENEQFF. CDR3 nucleotide sequence: TGCGCCAGCAGCTTCGAGAATGAGCAGTTCTTC.

The chain uses TRBV7-9 and TRBJ1-4; the D gene is possibly TRBD1 (5 bases). V was cut by 5 bases and J by 8 bases, with 15 bases left in between. The germline V gene encodes CDR1 SEHNR and CDR2 FQNEAQ (reference sequence). The CDR3 covers 14 residues. The CDR3 coding sequence is TGTGCCAGCAGCCCCACGATCCAGGGCGAAAAACTGTTTTTT. Amino acids: CASSPTIQGEKLFF.

The table lists this clone with a few counts. This sequence joins TRBV6-5 and TRBJ1-6; 7 bases are shared with TRBD1. Germline CDR1 and CDR2: MNHEY and SVGAGI. This CDR3 is built from 15 residues. Losses at the gene ends were 0 bases for V and 7 bases for J; bases not matched to a gene: 3. CDR3 in DNA: TGTGCCAGCAGTTACTCGCAGGGGGACAATTCACCCCTCCACTTT. It codes for CASSYSQGDNSPLHF.

The chain has TRBV5-4 and TRBJ2-2; 9 nucleotides line up with TRBD1. The CDR3 length is 15 residues. The V gene's germline CDR1 is SGHNT and CDR2 YYREEE (reference sequence). J was trimmed by 11 bases and V by 2 bases; bases with no gene match: 10. CDR3 in DNA: TGTGCCAGCAGCTTTGACAGGGGGACCGGGGACGAGCTGTTTTTT. It specifies CASSFDRGTGDELFF. The full variable domain, completed using reference TRBV5-4 and TRBJ2-2, is ETGVTQSPTHLIKTRGQQVTLRCSSQSGHNTVSWYQQALGQGPQFIFQYYREEENGRGNFPPRFSGLQFPNYSSELNVNALELDDSALYLCASSFDRGTGDELFFGEGSRLTVL.

Within the sample, this clone is large. The chain joins TRBV9 to TRBJ1-3; the match to TRBD1 covers 9 bases. This CDR3 region has 19 residues. Trimming at V came to 3 bases and at J to 2 bases, leaving 15 bases not matched to a gene. Germline V gives CDR1 SGDLS, CDR2 YYNGEE. CDR3 DNA sequence: TGTGCCAGCAGCGGACTCGGACAGGGGTCCGCTGGGACTGGAAACACCATATATTTT. This gives the protein CASSGLGQGSAGTGNTIYF.

This clone was counted between two and nine times. The chain employs TRBV5-5 and TRBJ1-5; D gene ambiguous. Germline V gene lookup returns CDR1 SGHKS and CDR2 YYEKEE (reference sequence). The CDR3 is made up of 16 amino acids. Trimming shortened V by 0 bases and J by 3 bases, and 13 bases separated the two germline ends. For the CDR3, the DNA is TGTGCCAGCAGCTTGGATCTACGGGTGTTCAATCAGCCCCAGCATTTT. It codes for CASSLDLRVFNQPQHF.

The J gene is TRBJ2-3, the V gene TRBV7-3; 10 bases are shared with TRBD2. The CDR3 loop spans 15 amino acids. J gave up 4 bases and V 4 bases, and 5 bases lay outside the gene matches. Germline V gene data show CDR1 as SGHTA and CDR2 as FQGTGA. The CDR3 loop reads CASSSIAGGSDTQYF. CDR3 in DNA: TGTGCCAGCAGCTCCATAGCGGGGGGCTCAGATACGCAGTATTTT.

This clone appeared a few times. This chain joins TRBV13 and TRBJ2-5; the D gene is possibly TRBD1 (5 bases). This CDR3 has 16 residues. Germline V CDR1 and CDR2: PRHDT, FYEKMQ (reference sequence). V shed 5 bases and J shed 5 bases, with 21 bases lying between them. CDR3 in amino acids: CASSPPRRQPYETQYF. CDR3 sequence (DNA): TGTGCCAGCAGCCCCCCCCGTCGACAGCCGTATGAGACCCAGTACTTC.